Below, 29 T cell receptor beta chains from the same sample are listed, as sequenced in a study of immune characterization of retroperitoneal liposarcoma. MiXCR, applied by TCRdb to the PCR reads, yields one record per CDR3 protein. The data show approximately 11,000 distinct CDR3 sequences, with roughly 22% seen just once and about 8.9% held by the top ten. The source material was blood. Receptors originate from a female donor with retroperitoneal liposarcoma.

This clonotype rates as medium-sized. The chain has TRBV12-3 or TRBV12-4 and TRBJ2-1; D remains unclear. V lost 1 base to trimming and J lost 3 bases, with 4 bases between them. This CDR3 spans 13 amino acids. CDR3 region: CASSLGDYNEQFF. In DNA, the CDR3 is TGTGCCAGCAGTTTAGGGGACTACAATGAGCAGTTCTTC.

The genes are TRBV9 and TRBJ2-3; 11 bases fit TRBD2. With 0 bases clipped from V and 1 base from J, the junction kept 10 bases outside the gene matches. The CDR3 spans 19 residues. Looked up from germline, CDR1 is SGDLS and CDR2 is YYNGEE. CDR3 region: CASSVDLAGGWGGTDTQYF. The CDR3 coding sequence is TGTGCCAGCAGCGTAGACCTAGCGGGAGGCTGGGGGGGCACAGATACGCAGTATTTT.

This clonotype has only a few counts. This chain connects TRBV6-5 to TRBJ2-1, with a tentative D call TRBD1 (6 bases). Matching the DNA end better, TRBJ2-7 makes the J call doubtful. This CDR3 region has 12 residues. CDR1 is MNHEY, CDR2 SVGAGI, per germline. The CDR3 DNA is TGTGCCAGCAGCCTTACAGGGTACGAGCAGTACTTC. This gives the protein CASSLTGYEQYF.

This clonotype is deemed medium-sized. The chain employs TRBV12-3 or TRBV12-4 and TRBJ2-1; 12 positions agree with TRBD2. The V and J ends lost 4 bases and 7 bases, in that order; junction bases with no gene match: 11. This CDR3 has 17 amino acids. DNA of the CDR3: TGTGCCAGCAGTTCACCTAGCCTAGCGGGAGGGGAGAATGAGCAGTTCTTC. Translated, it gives CASSSPSLAGGENEQFF.

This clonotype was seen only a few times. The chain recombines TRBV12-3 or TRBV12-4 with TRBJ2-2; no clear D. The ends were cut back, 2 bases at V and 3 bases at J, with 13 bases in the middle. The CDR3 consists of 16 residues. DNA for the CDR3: TGTGCCAGCAGTTTAAGAGGCCCCCCCCACACCGGGGAGCTGTTTTTT. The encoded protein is CASSLRGPPHTGELFF.

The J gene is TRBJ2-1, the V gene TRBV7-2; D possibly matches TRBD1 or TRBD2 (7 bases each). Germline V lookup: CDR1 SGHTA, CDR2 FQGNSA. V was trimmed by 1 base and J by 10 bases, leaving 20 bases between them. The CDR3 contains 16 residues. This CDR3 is CASSLGAPGGGYEQFF. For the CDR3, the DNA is TGTGCCAGCAGCTTAGGGGCCCCAGGGGGGGGCTACGAGCAGTTCTTC.

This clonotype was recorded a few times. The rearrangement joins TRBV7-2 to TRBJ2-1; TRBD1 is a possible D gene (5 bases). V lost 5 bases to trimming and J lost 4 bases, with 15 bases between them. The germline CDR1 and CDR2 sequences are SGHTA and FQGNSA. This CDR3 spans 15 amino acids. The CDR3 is CASSPPGNLYNEQFF. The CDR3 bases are TGTGCCAGCAGCCCCCCAGGGAACCTATACAATGAGCAGTTCTTC.

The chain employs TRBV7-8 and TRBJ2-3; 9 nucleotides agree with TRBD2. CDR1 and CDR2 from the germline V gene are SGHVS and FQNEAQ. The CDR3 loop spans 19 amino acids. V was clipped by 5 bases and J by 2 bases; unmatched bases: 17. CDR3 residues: CASSPFRREGLIITDTQYF. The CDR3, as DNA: TGTGCCAGCAGCCCATTCAGGCGGGAGGGCCTGATCATCACAGATACGCAGTATTTT.

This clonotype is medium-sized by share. Here the CDR3 reads CATQDRPRRSTGELFF. CDR3 nucleotides: TGTGCCACCCAGGACAGGCCACGGAGGAGCACCGGGGAGCTGTTTTTT. The genes are TRBV6-1 and TRBJ2-2, with 7 bases identical to TRBD1. The V gene's germline CDR1 is MNHNS and CDR2 SASEGT. This CDR3 has 16 residues. V shed 10 bases and J 4 bases; nucleotides not matched to a gene: 15.

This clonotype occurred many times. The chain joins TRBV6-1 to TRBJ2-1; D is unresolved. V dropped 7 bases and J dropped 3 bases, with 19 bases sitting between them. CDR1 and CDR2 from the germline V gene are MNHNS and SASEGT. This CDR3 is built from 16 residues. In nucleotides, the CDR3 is TGTGCCAGCAAACTGAGCCCCTTAGATTTCTACAATGAGCAGTTCTTC. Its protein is CASKLSPLDFYNEQFF.

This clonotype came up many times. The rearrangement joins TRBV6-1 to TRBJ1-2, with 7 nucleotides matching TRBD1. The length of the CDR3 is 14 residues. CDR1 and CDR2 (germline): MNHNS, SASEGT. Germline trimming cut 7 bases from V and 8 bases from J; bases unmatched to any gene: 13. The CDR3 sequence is CASKAEQGMGGYTF. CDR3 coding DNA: TGTGCCAGCAAGGCCGAACAGGGGATGGGGGGCTACACCTTC.

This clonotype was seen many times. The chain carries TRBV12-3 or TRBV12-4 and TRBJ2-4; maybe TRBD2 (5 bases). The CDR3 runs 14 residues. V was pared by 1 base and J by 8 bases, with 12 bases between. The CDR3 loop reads CASSLGGSEYIQYF. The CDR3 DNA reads TGTGCCAGCAGTTTAGGAGGTAGCGAATACATTCAGTACTTC.

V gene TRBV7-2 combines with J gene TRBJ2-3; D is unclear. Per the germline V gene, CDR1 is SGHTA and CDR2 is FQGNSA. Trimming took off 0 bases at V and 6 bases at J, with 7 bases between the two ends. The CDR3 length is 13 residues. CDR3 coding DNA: TGTGCCAGCAGCTTAGCTCCACAGGATACGCAGTATTTT. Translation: CASSLAPQDTQYF. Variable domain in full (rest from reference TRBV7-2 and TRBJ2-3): GAGVSQSPSNKVTEKGKDVELRCDPISGHTALYWYRQSLGQGLEFLIYFQGNSAPDKSGLPSDRFSAERTGGSVSTLTIQRTQQEDSAVYLCASSLAPQDTQYFGPGTRLTVL.

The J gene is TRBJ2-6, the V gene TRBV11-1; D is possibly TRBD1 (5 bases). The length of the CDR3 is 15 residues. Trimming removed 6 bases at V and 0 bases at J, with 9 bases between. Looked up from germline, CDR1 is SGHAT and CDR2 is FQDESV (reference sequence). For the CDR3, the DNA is TGTGCCAGCAGTTCGACAGCCTCTGGGGCCAACGTCCTGACTTTC. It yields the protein CASSSTASGANVLTF.

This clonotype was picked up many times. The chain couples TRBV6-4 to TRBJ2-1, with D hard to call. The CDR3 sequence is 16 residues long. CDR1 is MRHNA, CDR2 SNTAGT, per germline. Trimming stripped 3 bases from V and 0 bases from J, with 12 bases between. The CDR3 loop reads CASSEFGVNSYNEQFF. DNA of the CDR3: TGTGCCAGCAGTGAGTTCGGCGTAAACTCCTACAATGAGCAGTTCTTC.

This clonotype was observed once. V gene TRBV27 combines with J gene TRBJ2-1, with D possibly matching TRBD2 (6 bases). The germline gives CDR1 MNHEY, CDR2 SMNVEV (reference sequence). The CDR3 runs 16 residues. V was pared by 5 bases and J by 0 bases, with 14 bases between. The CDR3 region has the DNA TGTGCCAGCAGTACCCGACTAGATGACTCCTACAATGAGCAGTTCTTC. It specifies CASSTRLDDSYNEQFF.

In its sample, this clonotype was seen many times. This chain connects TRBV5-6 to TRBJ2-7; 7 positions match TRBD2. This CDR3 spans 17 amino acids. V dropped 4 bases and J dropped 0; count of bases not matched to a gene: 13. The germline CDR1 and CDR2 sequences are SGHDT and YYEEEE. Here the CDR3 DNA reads TGTGCCAGCAGCACCCTGACCCTGGGCGGGAGCTCCTACGAGCAGTACTTC. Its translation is CASSTLTLGGSSYEQYF.

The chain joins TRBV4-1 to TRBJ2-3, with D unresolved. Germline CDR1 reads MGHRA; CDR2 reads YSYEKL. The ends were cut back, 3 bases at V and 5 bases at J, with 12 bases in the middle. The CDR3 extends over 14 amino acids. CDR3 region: CASSHRNIGDTQYF. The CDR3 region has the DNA TGCGCCAGCAGCCACCGAAATATAGGAGATACGCAGTATTTT.

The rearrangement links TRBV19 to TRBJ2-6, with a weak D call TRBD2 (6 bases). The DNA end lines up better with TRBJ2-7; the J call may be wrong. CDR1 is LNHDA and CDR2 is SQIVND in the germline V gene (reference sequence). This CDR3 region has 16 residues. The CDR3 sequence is CASSDDSGGKYNEQYF. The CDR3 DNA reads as TGTGCCAGTAGTGACGATAGCGGAGGAAAGTACAATGAGCAGTACTTC.

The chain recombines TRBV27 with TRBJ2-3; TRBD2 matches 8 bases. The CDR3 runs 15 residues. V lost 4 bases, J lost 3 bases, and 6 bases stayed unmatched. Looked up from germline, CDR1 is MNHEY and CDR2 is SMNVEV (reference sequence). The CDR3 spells CASSSLAGGTDTQYF. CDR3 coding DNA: TGTGCCAGCAGTTCCCTGGCGGGAGGAACAGATACGCAGTATTTT.

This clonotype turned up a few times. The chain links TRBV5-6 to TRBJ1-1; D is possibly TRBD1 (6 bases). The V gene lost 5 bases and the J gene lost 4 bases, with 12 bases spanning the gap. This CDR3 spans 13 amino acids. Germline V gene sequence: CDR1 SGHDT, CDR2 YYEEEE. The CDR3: CASRQIQGTEAFF. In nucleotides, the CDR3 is TGTGCCAGCAGACAAATACAGGGCACTGAAGCTTTCTTT.

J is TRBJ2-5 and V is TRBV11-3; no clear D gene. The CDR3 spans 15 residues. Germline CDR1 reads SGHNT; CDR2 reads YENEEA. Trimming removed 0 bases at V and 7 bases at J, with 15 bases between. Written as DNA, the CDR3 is TGTGCCAGCAGCTTAGATCCGGGCCCCGGTCGGACCCAGTACTTC. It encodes CASSLDPGPGRTQYF.

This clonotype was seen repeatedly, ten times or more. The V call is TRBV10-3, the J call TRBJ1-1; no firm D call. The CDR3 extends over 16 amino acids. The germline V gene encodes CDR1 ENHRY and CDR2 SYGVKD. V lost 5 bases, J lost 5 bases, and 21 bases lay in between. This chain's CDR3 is CAISLTSGQRETEAFF. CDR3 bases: TGTGCCATCAGTCTTACATCCGGGCAAAGGGAGACTGAAGCTTTCTTT.

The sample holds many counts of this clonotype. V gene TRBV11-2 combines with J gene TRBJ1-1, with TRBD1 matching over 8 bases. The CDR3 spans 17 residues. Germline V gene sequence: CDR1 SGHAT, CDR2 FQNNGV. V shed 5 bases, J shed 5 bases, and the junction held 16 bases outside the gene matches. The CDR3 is CASSTPMGRGLGTEAFF. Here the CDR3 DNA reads TGTGCCAGCAGCACTCCTATGGGCAGGGGGCTTGGGACTGAAGCTTTCTTT.

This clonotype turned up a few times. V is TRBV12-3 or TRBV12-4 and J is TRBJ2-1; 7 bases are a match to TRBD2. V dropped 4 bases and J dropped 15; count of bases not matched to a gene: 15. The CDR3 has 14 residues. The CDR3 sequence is CASSSSLGLGVVFF. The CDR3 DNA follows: TGTGCCAGCAGTTCCTCCCTTGGACTAGGAGTTGTGTTCTTC.

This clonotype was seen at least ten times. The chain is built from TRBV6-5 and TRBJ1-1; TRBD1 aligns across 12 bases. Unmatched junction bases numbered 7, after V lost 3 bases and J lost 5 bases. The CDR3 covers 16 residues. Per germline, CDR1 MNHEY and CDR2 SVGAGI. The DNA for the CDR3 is TGTGCCAGCAGTTATCCGGGACAGGGGGCAGGAACTGAAGCTTTCTTT. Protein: CASSYPGQGAGTEAFF.

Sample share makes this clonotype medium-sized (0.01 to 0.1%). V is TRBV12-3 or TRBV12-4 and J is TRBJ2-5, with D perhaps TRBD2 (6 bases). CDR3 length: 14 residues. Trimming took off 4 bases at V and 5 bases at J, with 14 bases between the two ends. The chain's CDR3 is CASSWGDPRETQYF. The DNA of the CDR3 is TGTGCCAGCAGTTGGGGGGACCCGCGGGAGACCCAGTACTTC.

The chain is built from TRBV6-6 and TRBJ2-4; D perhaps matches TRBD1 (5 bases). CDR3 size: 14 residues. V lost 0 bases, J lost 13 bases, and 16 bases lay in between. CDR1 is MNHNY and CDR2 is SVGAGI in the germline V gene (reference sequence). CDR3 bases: TGTGCCAGCAGTTACTCGACAGTTAGCTTTGAGCAGTACTTC. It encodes CASSYSTVSFEQYF.

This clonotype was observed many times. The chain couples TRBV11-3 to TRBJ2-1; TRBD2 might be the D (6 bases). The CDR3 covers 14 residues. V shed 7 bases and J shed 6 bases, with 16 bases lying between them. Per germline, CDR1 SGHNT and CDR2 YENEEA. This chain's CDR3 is CASTLGDSGNEQFF. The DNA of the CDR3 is TGTGCCAGCACCCTAGGGGATAGCGGCAATGAGCAGTTCTTC.